This T cell receptor beta chain emerged from a study of blood T cell repertoires in COVID-19. Study summary: The analysed material was cDNA or gDNA that came from T cells, B-cell-depleted T cells, or PBMCs.

The repertoire was sequenced with immunoSEQ multiplex PCR; TCRdb's copy has only in-frame clones and lacks some. Among over 150,000 clones, more than 75% were seen once, and the ten largest hold approximately 0.99%. Germline-derived CDR1 and CDR2 are SNHLY and FYNNEI. The CDR3 loop spans 15 amino acids. J was trimmed by 1 base and V by 2 bases; bases with no gene match: 4. The J gene is TRBJ1-1, the V gene TRBV2; 7 nucleotides align to TRBD1. The sequenced material came from peripheral blood. This sequence was found in a man aged 40-49 years with acute or convalescent COVID-19. Here the CDR3 reads CASSETGQPNTEAFF. As DNA, the CDR3 is TGTGCCAGCAGTGAAACGGGACAGCCGAACACTGAAGCTTTCTTT.